This TCR beta chain was sequenced for a study of OX40 agonist ivuxolimab in advanced cancers. Looking at the study overall: Ivuxolimab was an agonistic, fully human IgG2 monoclonal antibody directed against OX40 (CD134), a costimulatory receptor. Intravenous ivuxolimab was administered to patients every 2 weeks at six dose levels: 0.01, 0.1, 0.3, 1.5, 3 and 10 mg/kg. Among the roughly 50 dose-escalation patients, 19 had hepatocellular carcinoma, about 15 melanoma, 9 renal cell carcinoma and 9 head and neck cancer. In the dose-escalation cohort, around four fifths of patients were male, and the mean age was around 60 years, with a range of roughly 23 to 85. Prior anti-PD-1, anti-PD-L1 or anti-CTLA-4 therapy was permitted, and about two fifths of dose-escalation patients had received checkpoint inhibitors. Partial responses occurred in three dose-escalation patients: two with cutaneous melanoma and one with hepatocellular carcinoma. The purpose of peripheral TCRbeta sequencing was to test whether ivuxolimab changed TCR sequence diversity and led to clonal T-cell expansion. The paper reports the monotherapy dose-escalation portion (N of about 56 patients) of the phase I ivuxolimab trial. Results the study describes overall, beyond this receptor: Low levels of normalized T-cell clonal expansion were also shown by some nonresponding patients. In the 0.1-3.0 mg/kg groups, partial responders were among the patients with the lowest normalized peripheral clonal expansion, particularly in CD8+ T cells. The antigen specificity of the peripheral T cells that underwent clonal expansion was not determined. Clonal expansion of both CD4+ and CD8+ blood T cells was observed from baseline to week 6 at doses 0.1 to 3.0 mg/kg. After ivuxolimab, expanded clones were on average more numerous among CD8+ T cells than among CD4+ T cells.

For sequencing of the TCRbeta CDR3 region, genomic DNA was extracted from the sorted cells. The immunoSEQ Assay was used for sequencing of TCRbeta CDR3 regions. The source is immuneACCESS, and TCRdb retained only in-frame sequences with V and J called. Part of the clones is not carried over; for the studies checked, unresolved V genes explain less than half of this, and the remainder is unexplained. For this sample there are around 67,000 clones; 70% to 90% appear just once. In total, the top ten clones hold roughly 1.3% of the sample. The trial excluded patients who had a history of autoimmune disease or who were on systemic immunosuppression. In every dose cohort, peripheral blood was drawn for TCR sequencing at baseline, cycle 4 day 1, and cycle 7 day 1. The samples were taken from a phase I, first-in-human, multicenter, open-label dose-escalation trial of ivuxolimab. The trial enrolled adults with locally advanced or metastatic head and neck squamous cell, hepatocellular, melanoma or renal cell carcinoma. CD4+ and CD8+ T cells were sorted separately from peripheral blood before TCR sequencing.

A distance of 17 bases separates the germline ends of V and J, which lose 4 bases and 8 bases respectively. From the cysteine through the phenylalanine, the CDR3 covers 14 amino acids. Here the CDR3 DNA is all that survives: 42 bases in frame from base 1. Reading the germline V gene gives CDR1 SNHLY and CDR2 FYNNEI. To note about this clone: This clone's antigen is unknown. The record has no base qualities; no much larger clone is one base away.

The sequence links TRBV2 to TRBJ1-2; confidence is insufficient to name the D gene. The TCR sequence derives from an adult with an advanced solid tumor such as melanoma, head and neck, liver or kidney cancer. The sample consisted of CD4+ or CD8+ T cells sorted from blood, taken in a trial of the OX40 agonist ivuxolimab. The CDR3 has the sequence CASSGQEGSWGYTF. In nucleotide form, the sequence is TGTGCCAGCAGTGGCCAGGAGGGTTCGTGGGGCTACACCTTC.